This T cell receptor beta chain was obtained from a study of human T cells and chemical hapten exposure. As to time point: pre-sensitization, week 0. The sample's treatment: therapeutic diphenylcyclopropenone sensitization with weekly scalp DPC. TCRdb ran MiXCR on the RACE reads and lists one entry per CDR3 protein. Of around 380,000 distinct CDR3 sequences listed, around 5% are singletons. The clonotype comes from a woman aged 18-29 years with alopecia areata. Some clones in this sample may be carry-over from other donors' samples. The sequencing used whole blood, collected in connection with sensitization to the hapten diphenylcyclopropenone (DPC).

The CDR3 sequence is CASSPVLGAGGNTIYF. DNA for the CDR3: TGTGCCAGCAGCCCAGTCTTGGGGGCGGGAGGAAACACCATATATTTT. The V and J genes are TRBV11-2 and TRBJ1-3, with D tentatively TRBD1 (6 bases). V shed 5 bases and J shed 4 bases, with 18 bases lying between them. The CDR3 spans 16 residues. The V gene's germline CDR1 is SGHAT and CDR2 FQNNGV. Complete variable domain (other parts from reference TRBV11-2 and TRBJ1-3): EAGVAQSPRYKIIEKRQSVAFWCNPISGHATLYWYQQILGQGPKLLIQFQNNGVVDDSQLPKDRFSAERLKGVDSTLKIQPAKLEDSAVYLCASSPVLGAGGNTIYFGEGSWLTVV.